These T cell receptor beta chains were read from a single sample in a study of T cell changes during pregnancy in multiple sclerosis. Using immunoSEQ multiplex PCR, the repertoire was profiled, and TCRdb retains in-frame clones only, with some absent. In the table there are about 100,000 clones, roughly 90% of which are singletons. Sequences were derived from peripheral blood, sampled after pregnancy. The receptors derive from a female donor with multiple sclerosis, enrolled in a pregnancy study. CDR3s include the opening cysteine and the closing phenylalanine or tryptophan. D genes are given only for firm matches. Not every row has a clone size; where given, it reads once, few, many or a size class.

CDR3: CAGKLDSYTEAFF
DNA: TGTGCCGGGAAATTAGACAGTTACACTGAAGCTTTCTTT
J: TRBJ1-1
V: TRBV30
size: -
D: -

CDR3: CASSLGPRGGYNYGYTF
DNA: TGTGCCAGCAGCTTAGGCCCAAGAGGAGGCTATAACTATGGCTACACCTTC
J: TRBJ1-2
V: TRBV7-2
size: -
D: -

CDR3: CASSVDSGGTEAFF
DNA: TGTGCCAGCAGCGTGGACAGTGGGGGCACTGAAGCTTTCTTT
J: TRBJ1-1
V: TRBV9
size: -
D: -

CDR3: CAWDEDRLNTEAFF
DNA: TGTGCCTGGGATGAGGACAGGTTGAACACTGAAGCTTTCTTT
J: TRBJ1-1
V: TRBV30
size: -
D: TRBD1

CDR3: CAISETPILGNTEAFF
DNA: TGTGCCATCAGTGAGACTCCTATCCTAGGAAACACTGAAGCTTTCTTT
J: TRBJ1-1
V: TRBV10-3
size: -
D: -

CDR3: CASSPAGQPNYGYTF
DNA: TGTGCCAGCTCACCCGCGGGACAGCCTAACTATGGCTACACCTTC
J: TRBJ1-2
V: TRBV18
size: -
D: TRBD1

CDR3: CASGWDNRYF
DNA: TGTGCCAGTGGGTGGGACAATCGGTACTTC
J: TRBJ2-7
V: TRBV6-1
size: -
D: -

CDR3: CSVKTSGAQTDTQYF
DNA: TGCAGCGTCAAAACTAGCGGGGCCCAAACAGATACGCAGTATTTT
J: TRBJ2-3
V: TRBV29-1
size: -
D: TRBD2

CDR3: CATTFGYSGGTTDTQYF
DNA: TGTGCCACCACCTTTGGATACAGCGGGGGGACCACAGATACGCAGTATTTT
J: TRBJ2-3
V: TRBV7-9
size: -
D: TRBD2

CDR3: CASSLPLERMAFF
DNA: TGTGCCAGCAGCTTACCCTTAGAGAGGATGGCTTTCTTT
J: TRBJ1-1
V: TRBV11-3
size: -
D: -

CDR3: CASSLTGWAVPDTQYF
DNA: TGTGCCAGCAGTTTAACTGGGTGGGCAGTCCCAGATACGCAGTATTTT
J: TRBJ2-3
V: TRBV27
size: -
D: -

CDR3: CASSLVAATYEQYF
DNA: TGTGCCAGCAGCTTAGTAGCGGCCACCTACGAGCAGTACTTC
J: TRBJ2-7
V: TRBV7-2
size: -
D: -

CDR3: CASSPGAWGETQYF
DNA: TGTGCCAGCAGCCCAGGGGCCTGGGGGGAGACCCAGTACTTC
J: TRBJ2-5
V: TRBV7-9
size: -
D: -

CDR3: CASSLTTGYPSEQYF
DNA: TGTGCCAGCAGCTTAACGACAGGGTATCCCTCCGAGCAGTACTTC
J: TRBJ2-7
V: TRBV11-2
size: -
D: TRBD1

CDR3: CASRRLVDYGYTF
DNA: TGTGCCAGCAGGCGCCTGGTGGACTATGGCTACACCTTC
J: TRBJ1-2
V: TRBV7-2
size: -
D: -

CDR3: CAISGDRDSNEQFF
DNA: TGTGCCATCAGTGGGGACCGGGACAGCAATGAGCAGTTCTTC
J: TRBJ2-1
V: TRBV10-3
size: -
D: TRBD1

CDR3: CASSPTGKGNQPQHF
DNA: TGCGCCAGCAGCCCGACAGGGAAGGGGAATCAGCCCCAGCATTTT
J: TRBJ1-5
V: TRBV4-1
size: -
D: TRBD1

CDR3: CASRQTGTGGGYEQYF
DNA: TGTGCCAGCAGACAAACCGGGACAGGGGGCGGGTACGAGCAGTACTTC
J: TRBJ2-7
V: TRBV14
size: -
D: TRBD1

CDR3: CASSPGFLYEQYF
DNA: TGTGCCAGCAGCCCGGGATTTCTCTACGAGCAGTACTTC
J: TRBJ2-7
V: TRBV7-8
size: -
D: -

CDR3: CACAAGMNTEAFF
DNA: TGTGCCTGCGCCGCAGGTATGAACACTGAAGCTTTCTTT
J: TRBJ1-1
V: TRBV30
size: -
D: -

CDR3: CASSLMDRGRNSPLHF
DNA: TGTGCCAGCAGCTTAATGGACAGGGGAAGGAATTCACCCCTCCACTTT
J: TRBJ1-6
V: TRBV7-9
size: -
D: TRBD1

CDR3: CASSERWASYEQYF
DNA: TGTGCCAGCAGTGAAAGGTGGGCCTCCTACGAGCAGTACTTC
J: TRBJ2-7
V: TRBV2
size: -
D: -

CDR3: CASSDGTVYGYTF
DNA: TGTGCCAGCAGCGACGGGACAGTCTATGGCTACACCTTC
J: TRBJ1-2
V: TRBV11-3
size: -
D: TRBD1

CDR3: CASSPQGRTNNSNQPQHF
DNA: TGTGCCAGCAGCCCCCAGGGCAGAACCAATAATAGCAATCAGCCCCAGCATTTT
J: TRBJ1-5
V: TRBV7-7
size: once
D: -

CDR3: CASSLFSGTGIETQYF
DNA: TGTGCCAGCAGCTTGTTTTCCGGGACAGGGATTGAGACCCAGTACTTC
J: TRBJ2-5
V: TRBV5-6
size: -
D: TRBD1

CDR3: CSSGDTEAFF
DNA: TGCAGCTCGGGGGACACTGAAGCTTTCTTT
J: TRBJ1-1
V: TRBV29-1
size: -
D: -

CDR3: CASSLAVQGSGYTF
DNA: TGTGCCAGCAGCTTAGCGGTACAGGGGTCGGGCTACACCTTC
J: TRBJ1-2
V: TRBV7-9
size: -
D: TRBD1

CDR3: CASRKGQGGYYGYTF
DNA: TGTGCCAGCAGGAAGGGACAGGGGGGGTACTATGGCTACACCTTC
J: TRBJ1-2
V: TRBV2
size: once
D: TRBD1